This TCR beta chain comes out of a study of shared clonotypes between healthy human individuals (dated by TCRdb to the early 2020s). Some background on the complete study: The cohort included a few men and two women between 18 and 49 years of age. Per donor, three plates each were used for CD4 naive and CD4 memory, two for CD8 naive, and one for CD8 memory. To estimate repertoire size and how much clonotype sharing occurs between individuals, the study deeply sequenced the blood TCR repertoires of about 5 healthy adults. To increase sequencing depth and limit assay-specific biases, different laboratories used diverse techniques to prepare libraries and sequence TCR repertoires. Each donor's leukapheresis produced roughly between roughly 0.85 and 10 billion PBMCs. On the study overall, not on this receptor specifically: Larger estimated clonotype richness was generally found for naive subsets than for memory subsets. Based on pairwise subsampling, the degree of clonotype sharing among donors was expected to be affected by sequencing depth. The genetic and exposure-history diversity represented was limited by the small number of donors. Rarefaction of sorted-subset datasets indicated incomplete sequencing despite the large sequencing depth. Only blood was sampled, and tissue TCR repertoires likely differ from those in blood. Clonotypes shared by all four sorted-subset donors showed higher generation probabilities than non-shared clonotypes. Across a few donors, 5% to 6% of naive CD4, approximately 3.5% of naive CD8, 2% to 2.5% of memory CD4, and approximately 0.42% of memory CD8 clonotypes were shared.

The donors were healthy, HIV-negative adults who had no recently reported acute infections or vaccinations. All donors were Caucasian adults living in Nashville, Tennessee, USA. CD4+ T cells were enriched through magnetic negative selection, after which naive cells were positively selected on CD45RA and the remaining negative fraction served as the memory subset. After blood collection by leukapheresis, PBMCs were isolated using Ficoll-Histopaque density gradient centrifugation and then cryopreserved in the vapor phase of liquid nitrogen. Analytical flow cytometry was used to check the purity and quantity of every magnetically sorted T cell population. Each sorted fraction had its genomic DNA isolated and then quantified by UV absorbance on a Nanodrop 2000c. The germline V gene encodes CDR1 MGHRA and CDR2 YSYEKL. The CDR3 measures 17 amino acids from cysteine to phenylalanine. The retained sequence is limited to the CDR3, 51 bases, with the frame set at the first base. V is pared back by 3 bases and J by 6 bases, with 23 bases lying between the germline termini.

Concerning this clone itself: Its antigen has not been determined. Per-base quality was not reported, and no clone a single base away is much larger than it.

Using the deep immunoSEQ assay, TCR CDR3 regions were amplified from genomic DNA by multiplex PCR. For each cell subset, the extracted genomic DNA was distributed evenly across all wells of several immunoSEQ 96-well plates, and each plate served as one replicate. For sorted subsets, approximately 190 ng of genomic DNA, equivalent to 25,000 to 35,000 T cell genomes, went into each replicate PCR. Purified libraries were quantified with a Qubit 3.0 fluorometer, sized on a Bioanalyzer 2100, and re-quantified with the KAPA Library Quantification kit. Each immunoSEQ 96-well plate was sequenced on its own single-read 150-cycle Illumina NextSeq 550 flow cell. As for the original processing: Because only junctional sequences without quality scores were contained in the immunoSEQ output, filtering matching that applied to full-length reads could not be performed. To assign V/J genes and CDR3, sequences were annotated using PyIR, a Python wrapper for IgBLAST v1.9, with IMGT germline references. Reads were removed for weak V/J assignments (E-value above 1e-6), missing CDR3, stop codons, out-of-frame junctions, or ambiguous translated residues. V3J clonotypes were defined as sequences sharing an identical inferred V gene, J gene, and CDR3 amino acid sequence. Percentage overlap between repertoires was computed as shared unique clonotypes divided by the size of the smaller repertoire. Three approaches were used to assess repertoire richness: RTK rarefaction, the Chao1 estimator, and Recon v2.1 estimates of unobserved clonotypes. Generation probabilities for all TCRbeta clonotypes obtained by the gDNA method from a few donors were computed using OLGA. Here the immuneACCESS table is served through TCRdb, limited to in-frame sequences with V and J called. Missing clones are a known gap in these copies; in checked studies unresolved V genes cover under half, and the rest lacks a known reason. For V, J and clone size, that table is used; D and trimming come from the DNA. The sample table holds about 680,000 clones, of which 55% to 85% were seen once. Together, the top ten hold 1.5% to 2% of the sample.

Specimen: memory CD4+ T cells sorted from blood. This specimen's cell subset or site label, per the study, means: CD45RA-negative fraction. The chain was built from TRBV4-1 and TRBJ1-1; perhaps TRBD1 is the D gene, with 6 bases matching. This sequence was found in a young woman in good health. CDR3 protein: CASSQAGTPGVFAEAFF. The nucleotides are TGCGCCAGCAGCCAGGCCGGGACCCCAGGGGTGTTCGCTGAAGCTTTCTTT.